The present TCR beta chain was sequenced within a study of T-cell reconstitution after alpha-beta-depleted transplantation in children. This clonotype was seen many times. The antigen is unknown. Study-wide results and caveats: The origin of alpha-beta T cells about two months after transplant was reportedly several hundred expanded graft clones. After one year, T-cell counts and TCRbeta diversity mostly came from new T cells. At day 60, the high TCRbeta diversity found in some patients originated from recipient T cells and thymic progenitors that had survived.

Germline lookup yields CDR1 SGHRS and CDR2 YFSETQ. V lost 4 bases, J lost 1 base, and 12 bases stayed unmatched. The CDR3 contains 17 residues. Construction of the TCRbeta library involved unique molecular identifiers. TCRdb re-called the PCR reads with MiXCR, one entry per CDR3 protein. The sample consists of roughly 300,000 distinct CDR3 sequences, roughly 10% of them appearing once. V is TRBV5-1 and J is TRBJ2-3; 7 nucleotides line up with TRBD2. This sample comprised peripheral blood, obtained 180 days after TCRalphabeta/CD19-depleted stem cell transplant. The receptor comes from a male patient between 2 and 9 years old who had a stem cell transplant for chronic granulomatous disease, so the T cells may come from the graft donor. The DNA of the CDR3 is TGCGCCAGCAGCCCCCCCCCGCGGGGGACCGGCACAGATACGCAGTATTTT. Protein sequence: CASSPPPRGTGTDTQYF.